This is a list of T cell receptor beta chains from one sample in a study of PD-L1 blockade in urothelial cancer. Profiling relied on immunoSEQ multiplex PCR, and the TCRdb table lists in-frame clones only, not all of them. This table holds around 38,000 clones, 70% to 90% found once. This sample comprised PBMCs, obtained around atezolizumab (anti-PD-L1) treatment. The origin of the receptors is a man aged 55-75 years with urothelial cancer. Both conserved end residues are part of each CDR3. The D gene is left open where the match is weak. Some rows have no size entry. The others give once, few or many, or a class for an expanded clone.

J gene | D gene | clone size | V gene | CDR3 DNA | CDR3 protein
TRBJ1-5 | TRBD1 | NA | TRBV5-6 | TGTGCCAGCAGCTTGGGGACAGGCCCTTATAGCAATCAGCCCCAGCATTTT | CASSLGTGPYSNQPQHF
TRBJ2-2 | TRBD2 | NA | TRBV2 | TGTGCCAGCAGGGGAGGGGCCGGGGAGCTGTTTTTT | CASRGGAGELFF
TRBJ1-1 | TRBD1 | NA | TRBV6-5 | TGTGCCAGCAGTTGGCCGGGACAGGGTTACACTGAAGCTTTCTTT | CASSWPGQGYTEAFF
TRBJ2-3 | TRBD2 | NA | TRBV9 | TGTGCCAGCAGCCGACCTAGCGGGGGGGCCCCAGATACGCAGTATTTT | CASSRPSGGAPDTQYF
TRBJ2-3 | NA | NA | TRBV15 | TGTGCCACCAGCAGAGATAATAGTTTTACGCAGTATTTT | CATSRDNSFTQYF
TRBJ1-3 | TRBD1 | NA | TRBV13 | TGTGCCAGCAGCTCTAGGACAGGACGTGGAAACACCATATATTTT | CASSSRTGRGNTIYF
TRBJ1-6 | TRBD1 | NA | TRBV4-1 | TGCGCCAGCAGCGAACCGACAGGGCAAGGTAATTCACCCCTCCACTTT | CASSEPTGQGNSPLHF
TRBJ1-2 | NA | NA | TRBV5-6 | TGTGCCAGCAGCCTAAACTCCGGGGGGGCGGTCTATGGCTACACCTTC | CASSLNSGGAVYGYTF
TRBJ1-2 | NA | few | TRBV7-9 | TGTGCCAGCACCCCCCGGGAATCTAACTATGGCTACACCTTC | CASTPRESNYGYTF
TRBJ2-7 | TRBD2 | NA | TRBV5-6 | TGTGCCAGCAGCTTGGGAGGGAGGGACTACGAGCAGTACTTC | CASSLGGRDYEQYF
TRBJ1-2 | NA | NA | TRBV7-9 | TGTGCCAGCAGCTTAGCTGGGGCGGATGGCTACACCTTC | CASSLAGADGYTF
TRBJ2-7 | NA | NA | TRBV29-1 | TGCAGCGTTGTGGCAGATTCCTACGAGCAGTACTTC | CSVVADSYEQYF
TRBJ2-7 | NA | NA | TRBV6-6 | TGTGCCAGCACCCCGGGGGACAGCTACGAGCAGTACTTC | CASTPGDSYEQYF
TRBJ1-1 | TRBD1 | NA | TRBV14 | TGTGCCAGCAGCCCGGGACAGGGTTCGTCGTTCTTT | CASSPGQGSSFF
TRBJ2-5 | NA | NA | TRBV6-1 | TGTGCCAGCAGAGCCCGGGTAGGAGAGACCCAGTACTTC | CASRARVGETQYF
TRBJ2-7 | TRBD2 | NA | TRBV6-1 | TGTGCCAGCGGCGGGGGAGGTCCCTACGAGCAGTACTTC | CASGGGGPYEQYF
TRBJ1-2 | NA | NA | TRBV5-5 | TGTGCCAGCAGCTTGAACTCAGGGTTGTCGCTAGGCTACACCTTC | CASSLNSGLSLGYTF
TRBJ2-3 | TRBD2 | NA | TRBV5-4 | TGTGCCAGCAGGCTTCAGACTAGCGGTTATGGTACGCAGTATTTT | CASRLQTSGYGTQYF
TRBJ1-4 | NA | NA | TRBV11-2 | TGTGCCAGCAGTATAGTGCGCGGGGTGGGGGAAAAACTGTTTTTT | CASSIVRGVGEKLFF
TRBJ2-4 | NA | NA | TRBV15 | TGTGCCACCAGCAGAGGGCAGGGAAACATTCAGTACTTC | CATSRGQGNIQYF
TRBJ2-5 | TRBD2 | NA | TRBV5-6 | TGTGCCAGCAGCTTGTGGGGGACTAGTCGGGAGACCCAGTACTTC | CASSLWGTSRETQYF
TRBJ2-1 | NA | NA | TRBV7-8 | TGTGCCAGCAGCCGAGGAGTTGCGGTTACCTACAATGAGCAGTTCTTC | CASSRGVAVTYNEQFF
TRBJ1-5 | NA | NA | TRBV18 | TGTGCCAGCTCACAAGACTTCAATCAGCCCCAGCATTTT | CASSQDFNQPQHF
TRBJ2-7 | TRBD1 | NA | TRBV5-1 | TGCGCCAGCAGCTTGGCTTCCGGGACAGGGAACTACTACGAGCAGTACTTC | CASSLASGTGNYYEQYF
TRBJ2-5 | NA | NA | TRBV5-1 | TGCGCCAGCAGTCGCGAATTGGAGACCCAGTACTTC | CASSRELETQYF
TRBJ1-2 | TRBD1 | NA | TRBV29-1 | TGCAGCTCGGGAGGACAGGGAGGTGGCTACACCTTC | CSSGGQGGGYTF
TRBJ1-1 | NA | once | TRBV5-1 | TGCGCCAGCAGCTTGGAAGTGGGGCAGAAAGCTTTCTTT | CASSLEVGQKAFF
TRBJ2-6 | TRBD1 | NA | TRBV11-2 | TGTGCCAGCAGCCCGGGACAGTCCTCTGGGGCCAACGTCCTGACTTTC | CASSPGQSSGANVLTF
TRBJ1-1 | NA | NA | TRBV10-3 | TGTGCCATCGGGACGCGACAGGAAACTGAAGCTTTCTTT | CAIGTRQETEAFF
TRBJ2-3 | TRBD2 | NA | TRBV7-2 | TGTGCCAGCAGCTTAGCCTCTGGGGGACTAGTCACAGATACGCAGTATTTT | CASSLASGGLVTDTQYF
TRBJ2-3 | TRBD2 | NA | TRBV4-2 | TGTGCCAGCAGCCAAGAGACTAGCGGAACAGATACGCAGTATTTT | CASSQETSGTDTQYF
TRBJ2-7 | TRBD1 | NA | TRBV18 | TGTGCCAGCTCACCCGTGACAGGGGCCGTCAACGAGCAGTACTTC | CASSPVTGAVNEQYF
TRBJ1-1 | TRBD1 | NA | TRBV10-1 | TGCGCCAGCAGTGATAGGACAGGTACCACTGAAGCTTTCTTT | CASSDRTGTTEAFF
TRBJ2-7 | TRBD1 | NA | TRBV6-5 | TGTGCCAGCAGTGATCGACAGGGCTCCTACGAGCAGTACTTC | CASSDRQGSYEQYF
TRBJ2-1 | TRBD2 | NA | TRBV4-2 | TGTGCCAGCAGCCAAGATGGGAAAGCGGGAGGGCGGGATGAGCAGTTCTTC | CASSQDGKAGGRDEQFF
TRBJ2-3 | TRBD1 | NA | TRBV19 | TGTGCCAGTAGTAGCAGGACAGGGGGCTTGACAGATACGCAGTATTTT | CASSSRTGGLTDTQYF
TRBJ1-4 | NA | few | TRBV4-2 | TGTGCCAGCAGCCAGGGGACACCTACTAATGAAAAACTGTTTTTT | CASSQGTPTNEKLFF
TRBJ1-2 | NA | NA | TRBV6-5 | TGTGCCAGCAGTTACTCTACAGGGCCTCATGGCTACACCTTC | CASSYSTGPHGYTF
TRBJ1-4 | TRBD1 | NA | TRBV4-2 | TGTGCCAGCAGCGCGAGGACAGGGGGCCCAAGTACTAATGAAAAACTGTTTTTT | CASSARTGGPSTNEKLFF
TRBJ1-2 | TRBD1 | once | TRBV5-1 | TGCGCCAGCAGCTGGCTGACAGGGGGCTCCCCGAGTTATGGCTACACCTTC | CASSWLTGGSPSYGYTF
TRBJ1-2 | TRBD1 | NA | TRBV6-5 | TGTGCCAGCAGTTCGACCCACGGGACAGGGGGCGCGGGCTACACCTTC | CASSSTHGTGGAGYTF
TRBJ2-3 | NA | NA | TRBV5-6 | TGTGCCAGCAGCCTGTCAGTGGGGGCCCGCACAGATACGCAGTATTTT | CASSLSVGARTDTQYF
TRBJ1-1 | NA | NA | TRBV18 | TGTGCCAGCTCAACGGACAGGAACACTGAAGCTTTCTTT | CASSTDRNTEAFF
TRBJ2-6 | NA | NA | TRBV19 | TGTGCCAGTACCCCGGTTGGCAGGGGTGCTGGGGCCAACGTCCTGACTTTC | CASTPVGRGAGANVLTF
TRBJ1-2 | NA | NA | TRBV6-5 | TGTGCCAGCAGTCCCGTGTGGGGGCGAGATGGCTACACCTTC | CASSPVWGRDGYTF
TRBJ1-5 | NA | NA | TRBV5-8 | TGTGCCAGCAGCTCGGTAGCAGGGTTTTATCAGCCCCAGCATTTT | CASSSVAGFYQPQHF
TRBJ1-2 | NA | NA | TRBV27 | TGTGCCAGCAGTTTATCGCGGGGGGGCACCTATGGCTACACCTTC | CASSLSRGGTYGYTF
TRBJ1-1 | NA | NA | TRBV29-1 | TGCAGCGTTGAACCACAGGGATTAACTGAAGCTTTCTTT | CSVEPQGLTEAFF
TRBJ2-7 | TRBD1 | NA | TRBV7-2 | TGTGCCAGCAGCTTGGGACGGGACAGGGGAACCCACGAGCAGTACTTC | CASSLGRDRGTHEQYF
TRBJ1-2 | TRBD1 | NA | TRBV28 | TGTGCCAGCAGTTTCGGGACAGGGGGTGTTGGCTACACCTTC | CASSFGTGGVGYTF
TRBJ1-5 | NA | NA | TRBV5-5 | TGTGCCAGCAGCGTCGGCGGGGACGGCAATCAGCCCCAGCATTTT | CASSVGGDGNQPQHF
TRBJ2-3 | TRBD2 | NA | TRBV9 | TGTGCCAGCACCCCGGTCTCGGCGGGAGCAGATACGCAGTATTTT | CASTPVSAGADTQYF
TRBJ2-7 | NA | NA | TRBV30 | TGTGCCTGGAGTGAGTTACAGGACTACGAGCAGTACTTC | CAWSELQDYEQYF
TRBJ1-5 | NA | medium-sized | TRBV6-1 | TGTGCCAGCAGACCCGACAGATACAATCAGCCCCAGCATTTT | CASRPDRYNQPQHF
TRBJ1-6 | TRBD1 | NA | TRBV6-5 | TGTGCCAGCAGTTCCCAGGACAGGGGACATAATTCACCCCTCCACTTT | CASSSQDRGHNSPLHF
TRBJ2-6 | NA | NA | TRBV15 | TGTGCCACCAGCAGAGACCTGGCAGGGGCCAACGTCCTGACTTTC | CATSRDLAGANVLTF
TRBJ1-1 | NA | NA | TRBV29-1 | TGCAGCGTTGGGGGGGTCACTGAAGCTTTCTTT | CSVGGVTEAFF